This entry lists 9 T cell receptor beta chains sequenced from one sample in a study of T cells after yellow fever vaccination. Via MiXCR, TCRdb re-called the 5' RACE reads, giving one row per CDR3 protein. The sample shows under 300,000 distinct CDR3 sequences, less than 9% of them seen only once. The input for sequencing was CD4+ T cells sorted from PBMCs, taken 15 days after the yellow fever booster vaccination. The receptor source for this set is a man aged 30 to 45 who received the YFV17D yellow fever vaccine.

This clonotype was counted only a few times. The rearrangement links TRBV10-3 to TRBJ2-1; unclear D gene. This CDR3 contains 13 residues. Per germline, CDR1 ENHRY and CDR2 SYGVKD. Trimming shortened V by 2 bases and J by 9 bases, and 11 bases separated the two germline ends. As DNA, the CDR3 is TGTGCCATCAGTGAGAGCTCTAGAGGTGAGCAGTTCTTC. Its protein is CAISESSRGEQFF.

The chain carries TRBV11-2 and TRBJ2-7; TRBD1 or TRBD2 may be the D gene (5 bases each). CDR1 is SGHAT and CDR2 is FQNNGV in the germline V gene. This CDR3 contains 14 residues. Trimming shortened V by 9 bases and J by 0 bases, and 15 bases separated the two germline ends. The DNA for the CDR3 is TGTGCCAGAACCCAGTGGGGGAACTCCTACGAGCAGTACTTC. Amino acids: CARTQWGNSYEQYF.

This clonotype was counted only a few times. V and J are TRBV20-1 and TRBJ2-5, with no clear D. V was cut by 2 bases and J by 4 bases, with 11 bases left in between. Germline-derived CDR1 and CDR2 are DFQATT and SNEGSKA (reference sequence). CDR3 length equals 13 residues. CDR3 loop: CSARYTGRETQYF. The CDR3 DNA follows: TGCAGTGCTAGATATACGGGCAGAGAGACCCAGTACTTC.

This clonotype has more than one count but fewer than ten. The V gene is TRBV7-9, the J gene TRBJ2-3, with D hard to call. The ends were cut back, 6 bases at V and 0 bases at J, with 7 bases in the middle. Germline CDR1 SEHNR, CDR2 FQNEAQ (reference sequence). CDR3 size: 13 residues. CDR3 region: CASRIESTDTQYF. The CDR3 DNA is TGTGCCAGCAGAATCGAGAGCACAGATACGCAGTATTTT.

The chain uses TRBV6-5 and TRBJ2-5; perhaps TRBD2 as D (6 bases). The V and J ends lost 0 bases and 1 base respectively, with 12 bases between them. This CDR3 has 16 amino acids. The V gene's germline CDR1 is MNHEY and CDR2 SVGAGI. CDR3 region: CASSYSNAGLQETQYF. CDR3 DNA: TGTGCCAGCAGTTACTCGAACGCGGGACTCCAAGAGACCCAGTACTTC.

This clonotype was observed a handful of times. This rearrangement joins TRBV20-1 to TRBJ1-1, with D possibly TRBD1 on 5 matching bases. The CDR3 totals 14 residues. CDR1 DFQATT and CDR2 SNEGSKA come from the germline V gene (reference sequence). The V gene lost 2 bases and the J gene lost 0 bases, with 10 bases spanning the gap. The CDR3 DNA reads as TGCAGTGCTAGACGGTCAGGGATGAACACTGAAGCTTTCTTT. This gives the protein CSARRSGMNTEAFF.

This clonotype was seen more than once but under ten times. V usage is TRBV2 and J usage is TRBJ2-7; 9 bases line up with TRBD1. V lost 11 bases, J lost 4 bases, and 12 bases stayed unmatched. The CDR3 extends over 14 amino acids. The germline V gene encodes CDR1 SNHLY and CDR2 FYNNEI. The CDR3 region is CADRQGQGSYEQYF. Written as DNA, the CDR3 is TGTGCCGATCGACAGGGACAGGGTTCGTACGAGCAGTACTTC.

This chain links TRBV5-5 with TRBJ2-1, with unresolved D. Germline V gene sequence: CDR1 SGHKS, CDR2 YYEKEE (reference sequence). The V and J ends lost 0 bases and 4 bases respectively, with 14 bases between them. This CDR3 has 16 residues. For the CDR3, the DNA is TGTGCCAGCAGCTTGGAGAGTACTTACCTATACAATGAGCAGTTCTTC. Residues: CASSLESTYLYNEQFF.

This chain links TRBV19 with TRBJ1-1; D is ambiguous. Trimming took 7 bases from V and 3 from J, leaving 9 bases between them. Germline V gives CDR1 LNHDA, CDR2 SQIVND (reference sequence). The CDR3 is 12 residues long. DNA of the CDR3: TGTGCCAGTACCACCCGGGACACTGAAGCTTTCTTT. Protein product: CASTTRDTEAFF.